This T cell receptor (beta chain) was recovered during a study of OX40 agonist ivuxolimab in advanced cancers. Sequencing used immunoSEQ multiplex PCR; TCRdb keeps in-frame clones, though not all of them. The sample consists of around 92,000 clones, 85% to 95% of them appearing once. This receptor was obtained from an adult with an advanced solid tumor such as melanoma, head and neck, liver or kidney cancer. The sequencing here drew on CD4+ or CD8+ T cells sorted from blood, taken in a trial of the OX40 agonist ivuxolimab.

The CDR3 region is CASSNPSYEQYF. The DNA for the CDR3 is TGTGCCAGCAGTAACCCCTCGTACGAGCAGTACTTC. The chain combines TRBV6-5 with TRBJ2-7; the D is unclear. V was shortened by 5 bases and J by 4 bases, with 9 bases between the two germline ends. Per germline, CDR1 MNHEY and CDR2 SVGAGI. The CDR3 totals 12 residues.